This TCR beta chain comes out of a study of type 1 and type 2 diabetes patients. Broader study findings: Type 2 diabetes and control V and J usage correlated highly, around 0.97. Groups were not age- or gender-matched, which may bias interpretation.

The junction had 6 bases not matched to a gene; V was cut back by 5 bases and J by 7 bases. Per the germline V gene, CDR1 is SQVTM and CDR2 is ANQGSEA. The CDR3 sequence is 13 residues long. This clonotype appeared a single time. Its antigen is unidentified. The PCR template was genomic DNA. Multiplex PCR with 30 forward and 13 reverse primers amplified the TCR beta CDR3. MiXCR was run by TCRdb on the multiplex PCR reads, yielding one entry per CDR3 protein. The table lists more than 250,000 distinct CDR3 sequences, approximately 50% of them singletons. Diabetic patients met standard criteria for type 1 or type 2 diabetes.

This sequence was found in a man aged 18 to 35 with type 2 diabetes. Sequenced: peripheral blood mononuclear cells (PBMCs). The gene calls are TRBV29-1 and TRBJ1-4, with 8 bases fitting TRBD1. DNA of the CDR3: TGCAGCGTTCGAGACAGGGGTGGTGAAAAACTGTTTTTT. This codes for CSVRDRGGEKLFF.